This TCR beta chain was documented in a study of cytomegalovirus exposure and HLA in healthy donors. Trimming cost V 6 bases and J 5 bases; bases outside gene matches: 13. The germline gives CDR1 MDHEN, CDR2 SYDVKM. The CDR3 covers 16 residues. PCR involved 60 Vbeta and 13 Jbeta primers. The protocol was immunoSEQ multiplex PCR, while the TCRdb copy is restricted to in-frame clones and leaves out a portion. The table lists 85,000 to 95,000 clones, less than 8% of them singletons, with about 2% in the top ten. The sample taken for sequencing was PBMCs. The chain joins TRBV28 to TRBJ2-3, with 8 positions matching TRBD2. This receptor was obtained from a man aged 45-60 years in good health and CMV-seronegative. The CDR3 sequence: CASSPPGAGGVDTQYF. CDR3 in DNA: TGTGCCAGCAGCCCCCCGGGGGCGGGAGGTGTAGATACGCAGTATTTT.